The 19 T cell receptor beta chains in this list originate from one sample, sequenced in a study of T cell responses to AZD1222 COVID-19 vaccine (dated by TCRdb to the early 2020s). Taken with the paper, the label for time point translates to: about 28 days (+/-7) after the second vaccine dose. Library generation was performed with the immunoSEQ multiplex PCR assay. The source is immuneACCESS, and TCRdb retained only in-frame sequences with V and J called. Part of the clones is not carried over; for the studies checked, unresolved V genes explain less than half of this, and the remainder is unexplained. The sample yields 50,000 to 70,000 clones; about 88% were counted once. The ten most abundant clones make up approximately 6.1% of the sample. The starting material was peripheral blood, obtained 28 days after the second AZD1222 dose. The receptors were sampled from an adult who received the AZD1222 COVID-19 vaccine.

The CDR3 reads CASSFPSGGPNTGELFF. The CDR3 nucleotides are TGCGCCAGCAGCTTCCCCAGCGGGGGCCCGAACACCGGGGAGCTGTTTTTT. The rearrangement links TRBV5-1 to TRBJ2-2; the match to TRBD2 covers 8 bases. The CDR3 runs 17 residues. Trimming at V came to 2 bases and at J to 0 bases, leaving 6 bases not matched to a gene. Germline V lookup: CDR1 SGHRS, CDR2 YFSETQ.

J is TRBJ1-6 and V is TRBV23-1; 7 bases map to TRBD1. TRBV23-1 is an ORF; its function is uncertain. V was pared by 2 bases and J by 7 bases, with 2 bases of the junction left unmatched. The CDR3 is 14 residues long. The CDR3 is CASSQRTGNSPLHF. The DNA of the CDR3 is TGCGCCAGCAGTCAAAGGACAGGAAATTCACCCCTCCACTTT.

The chain employs TRBV19 and TRBJ1-6, with 9 bases identical to TRBD1. The V segment lost 8 bases and the J segment 7 bases; nucleotides outside the gene matches: 9. The CDR3 consists of 15 residues. Germline V lookup: CDR1 LNHDA, CDR2 SQIVND (reference sequence). This CDR3 reads CASRDRTGVNSPLHF. The CDR3 bases are TGTGCCAGTCGGGATCGGACAGGGGTCAATTCACCCCTCCACTTT.

The J gene is TRBJ1-5, the V gene TRBV19, with TRBD1 as a possible D gene (5 bases). Deletions cut 10 bases from V and 6 bases from J, with 25 bases between. Germline values: CDR1 LNHDA, CDR2 SQIVND (reference sequence). CDR3 length: 16 amino acids. In DNA, the CDR3 is TGTGCCACGGGGGACGGGGGGGTAGTCGTTGGTCAGCCCCAGCATTTT. Its translation is CATGDGGVVVGQPQHF.

This clone was found once. V usage is TRBV18 and J usage is TRBJ2-3, with 10 nucleotides matching TRBD1. Per germline, CDR1 KGHSH and CDR2 LQKENI. The V segment lost 2 bases and the J segment 6 bases; nucleotides outside the gene matches: 8. The CDR3 length is 16 residues. The CDR3 bases are TGTGCCAGCTCACCAGGCCTTGGGACAGGGGAGGATACGCAGTATTTT. This sequence encodes CASSPGLGTGEDTQYF.

The chain carries TRBV6-6 and TRBJ2-5, with D hard to call. With 7 bases removed from V and 2 bases from J, the gap between germline ends came to 14 bases. The CDR3 totals 14 residues. The germline gives CDR1 MNHNY, CDR2 SVGAGI (reference sequence). Here the CDR3 reads CASTRQLGQETQYF. The CDR3 coding sequence is TGTGCCAGCACCCGGCAACTGGGACAAGAGACCCAGTACTTC.

V is TRBV11-2 and J is TRBJ2-2; D ambiguous. The CDR3 has 12 amino acids. Germline lookup yields CDR1 SGHAT and CDR2 FQNNGV. V lost 3 bases and J 8 bases, leaving 7 bases between the germline ends. Here the CDR3 reads CASSFPLGELFF. Here the CDR3 DNA reads TGTGCCAGCAGCTTTCCGTTGGGGGAGCTGTTTTTT.

The rearrangement uses TRBV19 and TRBJ1-3, with 9 bases matching TRBD1. The V segment lost 9 bases and the J segment 0 bases; nucleotides outside the gene matches: 18. The CDR3 loop spans 19 amino acids. Germline V gene sequence: CDR1 LNHDA, CDR2 SQIVND (reference sequence). Here the CDR3 DNA reads TGTGCCAGCCCACTCCAAGGGGGACAGGGAATACTCTCTGGAAACACCATATATTTT. Amino acid sequence: CASPLQGGQGILSGNTIYF.

The chain is built from TRBV18 and TRBJ1-1; D is perhaps TRBD1 (6 bases). This CDR3 has 13 amino acids. Germline V gene data show CDR1 as KGHSH and CDR2 as LQKENI. V lost 5 bases to trimming and J lost 2 bases, with 9 bases between them. CDR3 loop: CASSAGTNTEAFF. Here the CDR3 DNA reads TGTGCCAGCTCAGCCGGGACAAACACTGAAGCTTTCTTT.

The chain uses TRBV29-1 and TRBJ1-2, with no clear D. CDR3 size: 10 residues. The V end was cut by 5 bases, the J end by 5 bases, with 6 bases between. CDR1 SQVTM and CDR2 ANQGSEA come from the germline V gene. The CDR3 region is CSVTGYGYTF. CDR3 in DNA: TGCAGCGTTACGGGGTATGGCTACACCTTC. The full variable domain, in which reference TRBV29-1 and TRBJ1-2 provide the parts outside the CDR3, is SAVISQKPSRDICQRGTSLTIQCQVDSQVTMMFWYRQQPGQSLTLIATANQGSEATYESGFVIDKFPISRPNLTFSTLTVSNMSPEDSSIYLCSVTGYGYTFGSGTRLTVV.

The chain recombines TRBV6-5 with TRBJ2-1; 10 bases are a match to TRBD2. Germline V gene data show CDR1 as MNHEY and CDR2 as SVGAGI. The CDR3 runs to 15 residues. The V segment lost 5 bases and the J segment 2 bases; nucleotides outside the gene matches: 3. As DNA, the CDR3 is TGTGCCAGCAGTCCCAGCGGGGGGGCCTACAATGAGCAGTTCTTC. Protein: CASSPSGGAYNEQFF.

This clone was seen once. The chain recombines TRBV30 with TRBJ1-1; no clear D. Trimming stripped 4 bases from V and 8 bases from J, with 8 bases between. The CDR3 spans 10 residues. Germline V gene sequence: CDR1 GTSNPN, CDR2 SVGIG (reference sequence). The CDR3 protein is CAWIAGEAFF. CDR3 in DNA: TGTGCCTGGATAGCAGGCGAAGCTTTCTTT.

V and J are TRBV20-1 and TRBJ2-3; TRBD2 matches at 10 bases. The V and J ends lost 3 bases and 3 bases, in that order; junction bases with no gene match: 6. Germline values: CDR1 DFQATT, CDR2 SNEGSKA (reference sequence). The CDR3 is 15 amino acids. The CDR3 spells CSASEAGGGTDTQYF. The CDR3 DNA reads TGCAGTGCTAGTGAAGCGGGAGGGGGAACAGATACGCAGTATTTT.

V usage is TRBV30 and J usage is TRBJ1-2; possible D gene TRBD1, 5 bases. CDR3 length equals 12 residues. V lost 3 bases, J lost 2 bases, and 7 bases lay in between. Per the germline V gene, CDR1 is GTSNPN and CDR2 is SVGIG (reference sequence). CDR3 nucleotides: TGTGCCTGGAGAGGACAAAACTATGGCTACACCTTC. It encodes CAWRGQNYGYTF.

This chain uses TRBV24-1 with TRBJ1-2; 7 bases are a match to TRBD1. After removal of 7 bases from V and 7 bases from J, the junction contained 23 bases not matched to a gene. CDR3 length: 18 amino acids. Germline CDR1 and CDR2: KGHDR and SFDVKD. As DNA, the CDR3 is TGTGCCACCAGATCCGGCGGTCTCCGGACAGGCACTCTGGGTGGCTACACCTTC. This gives the protein CATRSGGLRTGTLGGYTF.

The chain couples TRBV7-3 to TRBJ2-7; TRBD2 agrees at 8 bases. CDR1 SGHTA and CDR2 FQGTGA come from the germline V gene. The CDR3 has 15 residues. The V segment lost 3 bases and the J segment 7 bases; nucleotides outside the gene matches: 11. In nucleotides, the CDR3 is TGTGCCAGCAGCTTCCCGGGGACTAGACTTTCGGAGCAGTACTTC. Translated, it gives CASSFPGTRLSEQYF.

The rearrangement uses TRBV19 and TRBJ2-7; D is unclear. In germline, CDR1 is LNHDA, CDR2 SQIVND (reference sequence). This CDR3 has 16 amino acids. Trimming cost V 3 bases and J 0 bases, with 15 bases left between them. CDR3 residues: CASSIRGTIPSYEQYF. The CDR3 bases are TGTGCCAGTAGTATTCGCGGCACCATCCCCTCCTACGAGCAGTACTTC. The full variable domain, with the rest looked up from reference TRBV19 and TRBJ2-7, is DGGITQSPKYLFRKEGQNVTLSCEQNLNHDAMYWYRQDPGQGLRLIYYSQIVNDFQKGDIAEGYSVSREKKESFPLTVTSAQKNPTAFYLCASSIRGTIPSYEQYFGPGTRLTVT.

The chain combines TRBV5-1 with TRBJ1-6; D not certain. Germline-derived CDR1 and CDR2 are SGHRS and YFSETQ. V was trimmed by 1 base and J by 10 bases, leaving 12 bases between them. The CDR3 extends over 14 amino acids. This CDR3 reads CASSLLEAKSPLHF. Here the CDR3 DNA reads TGCGCCAGCAGCTTGTTAGAGGCCAAGTCACCCCTCCACTTT.

The chain is built from TRBV29-1 and TRBJ1-2; TRBD1 matches 8 bases. CDR1 is SQVTM and CDR2 is ANQGSEA in the germline V gene. V shed 0 bases, J shed 4 bases, and the junction held 4 bases outside the gene matches. The CDR3 has 14 residues. CDR3 sequence reads: CSVEDRDRPYGYTF. The CDR3, as DNA: TGCAGCGTTGAAGATCGGGACAGGCCCTATGGCTACACCTTC. The whole variable domain, filled in from reference TRBV29-1 and TRBJ1-2, reads SAVISQKPSRDICQRGTSLTIQCQVDSQVTMMFWYRQQPGQSLTLIATANQGSEATYESGFVIDKFPISRPNLTFSTLTVSNMSPEDSSIYLCSVEDRDRPYGYTFGSGTRLTVV.